One and the same sample provided the 27 T cell receptor beta chains below, sequenced in a study of OX40 agonist ivuxolimab in advanced cancers. Library generation was performed with the immunoSEQ multiplex PCR assay. TCRdb took this table from immuneACCESS and kept in-frame rearrangements with V and J called. Such tables lack part of the clones; where checked against another copy, unresolved V genes explain under half of the gap, and the rest is unexplained. The sample has 98,000 or so clones on record, approximately 90% of them singletons. The ten largest account for around 0.61% of the sample. This material consisted of CD4+ or CD8+ T cells sorted from blood, taken in a trial of the OX40 agonist ivuxolimab. The receptor set was obtained from an adult with an advanced solid tumor such as melanoma, head and neck, liver or kidney cancer.

The V and J genes are TRBV7-2 and TRBJ2-6; D might be TRBD1 (6 bases). V was trimmed by 5 bases and J by 1 base, leaving 9 bases between them. The CDR3 has 15 amino acids. Germline CDR1 SGHTA, CDR2 FQGNSA. This CDR3 is CASSRDTSGANVLTF. CDR3 nucleotides: TGTGCCAGCAGCCGGGACACGTCTGGGGCCAACGTCCTGACTTTC.

V usage is TRBV11-3 and J usage is TRBJ2-7, with a weak D call TRBD1 (5 bases). Trimming cost V 4 bases and J 4 bases, with 8 bases left between them. This CDR3 comprises 12 residues. Germline V gives CDR1 SGHNT, CDR2 YENEEA. CDR3 sequence: CASSWQGYEQYF. The CDR3 DNA follows: TGTGCCAGCAGCTGGCAGGGATACGAGCAGTACTTC. Supplemented by reference TRBV11-3 and TRBJ2-7, the full variable domain reads EAGVVQSPRYKIIEKKQPVAFWCNPISGHNTLYWYLQNLGQGPELLIRYENEEAVDDSQLPKDRFSAERLKGVDSTLKIQPAELGDSAVYLCASSWQGYEQYFGPGTRLTVT.

The rearrangement links TRBV6-1 to TRBJ1-3; unclear D gene. CDR1 is MNHNS, CDR2 SASEGT, per germline. CDR3 length: 16 residues. V lost 4 bases, J lost 3 bases, and 16 bases lay in between. CDR3 sequence: CASSAAPWGGGNTIYF. CDR3 sequence (DNA): TGTGCCAGCAGTGCTGCTCCGTGGGGTGGTGGAAACACCATATATTTT.

The chain couples TRBV30 to TRBJ2-3; unclear D gene. The germline V gene has CDR1 GTSNPN and CDR2 SVGIG (reference sequence). V was pared by 4 bases and J by 0 bases, with 11 bases between. The CDR3 sequence is 14 residues long. CDR3 in DNA: TGTGCCTGGACCTACTGGGGTAGCACAGATACGCAGTATTTT. This translates into CAWTYWGSTDTQYF.

The rearrangement joins TRBV30 to TRBJ1-2; D gene ambiguous. Deletions cut 1 base from V and 8 bases from J, with 8 bases between. This CDR3 spans 11 amino acids. Germline V gene lookup returns CDR1 GTSNPN and CDR2 SVGIG (reference sequence). CDR3 nucleotide sequence: TGTGCCTGGAGTGGTTCTCGGGGCTACACCTTC. Translated: CAWSGSRGYTF.

The gene calls are TRBV6-6 and TRBJ2-7, with D perhaps TRBD1 or TRBD2 (5 bases each). The CDR3 has 13 amino acids. Between the trimmed V and J ends, which lost 6 bases and 7 bases, there was a span of 16 bases. Germline CDR1 MNHNY, CDR2 SVGAGI (reference sequence). CDR3 sequence: CASSRDGLREQYF. As DNA, the CDR3 is TGTGCCAGCAGCCGGGACGGTCTCAGGGAGCAGTACTTC.

The gene calls are TRBV6-5 and TRBJ2-7, with D unresolved. The V gene lost 2 bases and the J gene lost 5 bases, with 10 bases spanning the gap. CDR3 length equals 13 residues. From germline, CDR1 is MNHEY and CDR2 SVGAGI. The CDR3 nucleotides are TGTGCCAGCAGTTACGGAGCTTCCCACGAGCAGTACTTC. Translating gives CASSYGASHEQYF.

The rearrangement joins TRBV14 to TRBJ1-6; tentatively, D is TRBD1 (5 bases). V was clipped by 2 bases and J by 7 bases, with 12 bases between them. Looked up from germline, CDR1 is SGHDN and CDR2 is FVKESK. The CDR3 spans 15 residues. The DNA for the CDR3 is TGTGCCAGCAGCCAAATTTTGACAGACAATTCACCCCTCCACTTT. This codes for CASSQILTDNSPLHF.

This rearrangement joins TRBV10-3 to TRBJ2-5; the match to TRBD1 covers 9 bases. CDR3 length: 14 amino acids. Trimming cost V 5 bases and J 0 bases; bases outside gene matches: 1. Germline V gene data show CDR1 as ENHRY and CDR2 as SYGVKD. The CDR3 region has the DNA TGTGCCATCAGTCGACAGGGGGACCAAGAGACCCAGTACTTC. Translated, it gives CAISRQGDQETQYF.

The gene calls are TRBV6-5 and TRBJ1-1; D uncertain. V lost 6 bases to trimming and J lost 0 bases, with 11 bases between them. Germline values: CDR1 MNHEY, CDR2 SVGAGI. The CDR3 spans 14 residues. Here the CDR3 DNA reads TGTGCCAGCAGCAAAGGGATGTTGAACACTGAAGCTTTCTTT. Translated: CASSKGMLNTEAFF.

The CDR3 protein is CASSLGLVGELFF. DNA for the CDR3: TGTGCCAGCAGCCTGGGACTTGTCGGGGAGCTGTTTTTT. The chain recombines TRBV9 with TRBJ2-2; a weak D match, TRBD2 (6 bases). The CDR3 is made up of 13 amino acids. Looked up from germline, CDR1 is SGDLS and CDR2 is YYNGEE. Trimming took 4 bases from V and 7 from J, leaving 11 bases between them.

This clone was seen just once. This sequence joins TRBV18 and TRBJ2-7; 8 bases match TRBD2. The CDR3 runs to 15 residues. J lost 3 bases, V lost 5 bases, and 9 bases had no gene match. CDR1 is KGHSH, CDR2 LQKENI, per germline. For the CDR3, the DNA is TGTGCCAGCTCATCGGAAGCGGGGGTCCACTACGAGCAGTACTTC. It codes for CASSSEAGVHYEQYF.

The chain employs TRBV27 and TRBJ1-4; tentative D call: TRBD1 (6 bases). CDR3 length: 15 amino acids. The V end lost 7 bases, the J end lost 5 bases, and 17 bases lay between the germline ends. CDR1 and CDR2 from the germline V gene are MNHEY and SMNVEV (reference sequence). CDR3 in DNA: TGTGCCAGCAAACGACCGGGACATACAAATGAAAAACTGTTTTTT. This gives the protein CASKRPGHTNEKLFF.

The chain is built from TRBV2 and TRBJ2-2; tentatively, D is TRBD1 (5 bases). Deletions cut 6 bases from V and 4 bases from J, with 12 bases between. The CDR3 has 14 amino acids. Per germline, CDR1 SNHLY and CDR2 FYNNEI. The CDR3 here is CASRETGSTGELFF. In nucleotides, the CDR3 is TGTGCCAGCAGAGAAACAGGATCCACCGGGGAGCTGTTTTTT.

The V call is TRBV5-5, the J call TRBJ2-3; the D is unclear. Trimming took 6 bases from V and 0 from J, leaving 17 bases between them. This CDR3 contains 16 residues. Germline V gene lookup returns CDR1 SGHKS and CDR2 YYEKEE (reference sequence). The CDR3 nucleotides are TGTGCCAGCACCCCTCCCCTCGCAGCAAGCACAGATACGCAGTATTTT. Protein: CASTPPLAASTDTQYF.

Here the CDR3 reads CASSPSLANTGELFF. The CDR3 region has the DNA TGTGCCAGCTCACCTTCCCTAGCGAACACCGGGGAGCTGTTTTTT. The chain links TRBV18 to TRBJ2-2; D is ambiguous. Deletions cut 3 bases from V and 0 bases from J, with 8 bases between. CDR1 is KGHSH, CDR2 LQKENI, per germline. The CDR3 runs to 15 residues.

This chain connects TRBV2 to TRBJ2-1, with 8 bases identical to TRBD1. Germline V CDR1 and CDR2: SNHLY, FYNNEI. The CDR3 consists of 15 residues. J gave up 2 bases and V 7 bases, and 7 bases lay outside the gene matches. CDR3 in amino acids: CASTRTGLTYNEQFF. In DNA form, the CDR3 reads TGTGCCAGCACACGGACAGGGCTTACCTACAATGAGCAGTTCTTC.

This chain joins TRBV2 and TRBJ2-5, with D perhaps TRBD1 (6 bases). There are 13 residues in the CDR3. Trimming took off 8 bases at V and 1 base at J, with 11 bases between the two ends. Germline V gives CDR1 SNHLY, CDR2 FYNNEI. CDR3 region: CASRRGGQETQYF. CDR3 bases: TGTGCCAGCCGACGAGGGGGCCAAGAGACCCAGTACTTC.

V is TRBV5-6 and J is TRBJ2-7; 7 positions match TRBD1. CDR1 and CDR2 (germline): SGHDT, YYEEEE. The CDR3 is 14 amino acids. J gave up 3 bases and V 0 bases, and 3 bases lay outside the gene matches. The CDR3 nucleotides are TGTGCCAGCAGCTTGGCACAGGGGAACTACGAGCAGTACTTC. Protein product: CASSLAQGNYEQYF.

V and J are TRBV13 and TRBJ2-3, with 14 bases fitting TRBD2. The CDR3 has 21 amino acids. The junction had 17 bases not matched to a gene; V was cut back by 5 bases and J by 1 base. Germline V CDR1 and CDR2: PRHDT, FYEKMQ (reference sequence). For the CDR3, the DNA is TGTGCCAGCAGCCCGGGACTAGCGGGAGCGGTCCCTCAGAGTGGCACAGATACGCAGTATTTT. Translation: CASSPGLAGAVPQSGTDTQYF.

V usage is TRBV19 and J usage is TRBJ1-4, with no clear D. With 5 bases removed from V and 8 bases from J, the gap between germline ends came to 9 bases. Germline CDR1 is LNHDA and CDR2 is SQIVND (reference sequence). The CDR3 sequence is 12 residues long. CDR3 region: CASSVPTEKLFF. As DNA, the CDR3 is TGTGCCAGTAGTGTACCCACGGAAAAACTGTTTTTT.

The rearrangement links TRBV9 to TRBJ2-3; tentative D call: TRBD1 (6 bases). The CDR3 totals 14 residues. V was shortened by 1 base and J by 2 bases, with 8 bases between the two germline ends. Germline V gene data show CDR1 as SGDLS and CDR2 as YYNGEE. DNA of the CDR3: TGTGCCAGCAGCGTAAGGACAGCCACAGATACGCAGTATTTT. Translation: CASSVRTATDTQYF.

The chain carries TRBV29-1 and TRBJ1-3; D unresolved. V was cut by 7 bases and J by 4 bases, with 8 bases left in between. The germline gives CDR1 SQVTM, CDR2 ANQGSEA. The CDR3 covers 11 residues. In DNA form, the CDR3 reads TGCAGCGCCCAAGCCGGAAACACCATATATTTT. Its translation is CSAQAGNTIYF.

In its sample, this clone was seen once. The chain couples TRBV11-1 to TRBJ1-5; TRBD1 might be the D (5 bases). This CDR3 has 15 residues. Germline V gene lookup returns CDR1 SGHAT and CDR2 FQDESV (reference sequence). V lost 0 bases, J lost 0 bases, and 6 bases lay in between. The DNA of the CDR3 is TGTGCCAGCAGCTTAGCCAGGGATAGCAATCAGCCCCAGCATTTT. Protein product: CASSLARDSNQPQHF.

The rearrangement uses TRBV9 and TRBJ1-4, with 10 bases fitting TRBD1. The V gene end was trimmed by 3 bases and the J gene end by 7 bases; junction bases not matched to a gene: 6. Germline CDR1 SGDLS, CDR2 YYNGEE. CDR3 size: 15 residues. The CDR3 reads CASSGGGQGTEKLFF. The CDR3 DNA follows: TGTGCCAGCAGCGGAGGGGGACAGGGGACTGAAAAACTGTTTTTT.

V usage is TRBV2 and J usage is TRBJ2-1; D ambiguous. The CDR3 has 12 amino acids. The V gene lost 4 bases and the J gene lost 4 bases, with 5 bases spanning the gap. Germline CDR1 reads SNHLY; CDR2 reads FYNNEI. The CDR3 region has the DNA TGTGCCAGCAGTGGTGATTACAATGAGCAGTTCTTC. Translated: CASSGDYNEQFF.

For this clone: The sample has other DNA sequences that encode this CDR3 too. J is TRBJ2-3 and V is TRBV5-1; D ambiguous. V lost 4 bases and J lost 2, with 2 bases in between. The CDR3 is 11 amino acids. The V gene's germline CDR1 is SGHRS and CDR2 YFSETQ. The CDR3 coding sequence is TGCGCCAGCAGCAACACAGATACGCAGTATTTT. It is translated as CASSNTDTQYF.